These 3 T cell receptor beta chains came from one sample sequenced in a study of tissue T cells after allogeneic stem cell transplantation. Profiling relied on immunoSEQ multiplex PCR, and the TCRdb table lists in-frame clones only, not all of them. The table records about 2,500 clones, approximately 62% of them present only once. The specimen was gut tissue. These receptors were obtained from a female BALB/c mouse in good health. Mouse strain MHC haplotype: H2-d.

About this clone: The gene names given are mouse names. The CDR3 extends 1 residue past the end of the read, so its final part is completed from the germline J gene. This chain uses TRBV19 with TRBJ2-7, with 8 positions matching TRBD2. Germline V gene data show CDR1 as FNHDT and CDR2 as SITEND (reference sequence). The CDR3 is 13 residues long. J gave up 7 bases and V 0 bases, and 3 bases lay outside the gene matches. This CDR3 reads CASSIAGGREQYF. Partial CDR3 DNA: TGTGCCAGCAGTATAGCTGGGGGGCGAGAACAGTAC.

On this clone itself: Genes here carry mouse names. The sequence runs out 1 residue before the end of the CDR3; the remainder is reconstructed from the germline J gene. The genes are TRBV1 and TRBJ1-1; D unclear. The CDR3 is made up of 11 amino acids. Germline V gives CDR1 NSQYPW, CDR2 LRSPGD (reference sequence). The germline V and J ends were trimmed by 0 bases and 4 bases, with 0 bases remaining between them. The CDR3 bases that were read are TGCACCTGCAGTGCAGACACAGAAGTCTTC. Its translation is CTCSADTEVF. The CDR3 reads in full as CTCSADTEVFF. The full variable domain, its missing parts supplied by reference TRBV1 and TRBJ1-1, is VTLLEQNPRWRLVPRGQAVNLRCILKNSQYPWMSWYQQDLQKQLQWLFTLRSPGDKEVKSLPGADYLATRVTDTELRLQVANMSQGRTLYCTCSADTEVFFGKGTRLTVV.

Note on this clone: Genes here carry mouse names. The read halts 1 residue ahead of the CDR3 end, with the missing end drawn from the germline J gene. V and J are TRBV13-2 and TRBJ2-7; the D gene is possibly TRBD1 (6 bases). The CDR3 is 14 amino acids. Trimming stripped 0 bases from V and 4 bases from J, with 11 bases between. In germline, CDR1 is NNHNN, CDR2 SYGAGS (reference sequence). The covered CDR3 bases are TGTGCCAGCGGTGATGGATCCAGGGGATATGAACAGTAC. This sequence encodes CASGDGSRGYEQY. The full CDR3 sequence reads CASGDGSRGYEQYF.